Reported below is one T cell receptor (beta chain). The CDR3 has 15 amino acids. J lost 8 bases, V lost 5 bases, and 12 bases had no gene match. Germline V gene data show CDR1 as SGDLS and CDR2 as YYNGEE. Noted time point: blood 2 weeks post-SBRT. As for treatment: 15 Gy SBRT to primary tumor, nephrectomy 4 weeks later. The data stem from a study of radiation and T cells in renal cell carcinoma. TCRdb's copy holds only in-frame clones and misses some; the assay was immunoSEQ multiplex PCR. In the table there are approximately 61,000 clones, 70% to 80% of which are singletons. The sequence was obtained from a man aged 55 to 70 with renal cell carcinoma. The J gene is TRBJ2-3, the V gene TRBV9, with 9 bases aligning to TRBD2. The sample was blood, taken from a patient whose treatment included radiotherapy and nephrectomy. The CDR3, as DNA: TGTGCCAGCAGTAAATCGGGACTAGCCGACAGTACGCAGTATTTT. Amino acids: CASSKSGLADSTQYF.